This TCR beta chain derives from a study of graft-versus-host responses after intestinal transplantation. Worth noting for this clone: The antigen is not known.

Sequenced by immunoSEQ multiplex PCR; TCRdb stores in-frame clones only, minus some. The profile shows 65,000 to 100,000 clones, about nine tenths of them singletons. The V gene's germline CDR1 is SNHLY and CDR2 FYNNEI. J was trimmed by 15 bases and V by 10 bases; bases with no gene match: 9. There are 11 residues in the CDR3. The receptor's source is a human donor who was the organ donor for an intestinal transplant. Here the sequenced sample was unstimulated CD8+ T cells sorted from spleen or lymph node cells, taken before transplant. The chain links TRBV2 to TRBJ1-6; 7 nucleotides match TRBD1. The CDR3 DNA follows: TGTGCCATCCTAGAGACAGGGTTCCTCCACTTT. The encoded protein is CAILETGFLHF.